The clone carrying this T cell receptor (beta chain) was observed a few times. Being one base from a much bigger clone, this may be a read error. Germline CDR1 is MNHEY and CDR2 is SVGEGT. This CDR3 comprises 15 residues. Using 32 V and 13 J primers, multiplex PCR amplified TCR beta CDR3. MiXCR, applied by TCRdb to the multiplex PCR reads, yields one record per CDR3 protein. The data show over 9,000 distinct CDR3 sequences, roughly 29% seen once. This sample is part of a study of immune heterogeneity within non-small cell lung tumors. The starting template was genomic DNA from bulk tumor, roughly 610 ng per sample. While surgery was under way, several biopsies spaced far apart were taken per primary tumor. The patients were newly diagnosed with non-small cell lung cancer, had not been treated, and had curative surgery.

Source material: lung tumor tissue. The chain employs TRBV6-2 or TRBV6-3 and TRBJ1-5, with 7 nucleotides matching TRBD1. This clonotype was sampled from a man aged 45 to 65 with non-small cell lung cancer. CDR3 bases: TGTGCCAGCAGTACGATGACAGGGAGTTATCAGCACCAGCATTTT. This codes for CASSTMTGSYQHQHF.